This TCR beta chain was found in a study of beta chain features in type 1 diabetes. The overall study: No age, gender or cell yield differences were seen between patients and healthy donors. Sorted cell examination encompassed over 90 million cells across all samples. Regarding the study as a whole: At VDJ recombination sites, type 1 diabetes patients had fewer insertions and more deleted nucleotides. Type 1 diabetes patients showed a moderate but significant shortening of TCRB CDR3s in all four CD4+ subsets.

cDNA synthesis used the whole RNA isolate, giving expressed TCRB sequences. The repertoire was sequenced with immunoSEQ multiplex PCR; TCRdb's copy has only in-frame clones and lacks some. The sample includes about 110,000 clones, 40% of them seen just once. This clone was seen more than once but under ten times. The antigen remains unidentified. This CDR3 has 15 amino acids. The germline CDR1 and CDR2 sequences are SGHAT and FQNNGV. Trimming took 3 bases from V and 3 from J, leaving 11 bases between them. The J gene is TRBJ2-2, the V gene TRBV11-2; possible D gene TRBD2, 5 bases. This TCR was recovered from a woman between 18 and 29 years old in good health. The sample comprised stem cell memory CD4+ T cells from blood. In DNA form, the CDR3 reads TGTGCCAGCAGCTTGATCGGGGATTACACCGGGGAGCTGTTTTTT. It encodes CASSLIGDYTGELFF.